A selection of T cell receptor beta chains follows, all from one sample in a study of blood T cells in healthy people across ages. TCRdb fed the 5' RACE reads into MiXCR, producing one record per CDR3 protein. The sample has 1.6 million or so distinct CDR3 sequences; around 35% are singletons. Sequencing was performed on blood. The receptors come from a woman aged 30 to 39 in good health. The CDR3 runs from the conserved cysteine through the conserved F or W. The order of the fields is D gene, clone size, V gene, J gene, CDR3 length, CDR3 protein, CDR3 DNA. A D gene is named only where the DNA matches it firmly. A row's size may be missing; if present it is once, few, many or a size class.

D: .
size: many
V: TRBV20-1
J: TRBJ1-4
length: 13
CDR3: CSARSLANEKLFF
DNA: TGCAGTGCTAGATCCCTAGCTAATGAAAAACTGTTTTTT

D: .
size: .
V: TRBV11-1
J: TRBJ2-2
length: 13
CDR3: CTSSLGWTGELFF
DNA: TGTACCAGCAGCTTAGGGTGGACCGGGGAGCTGTTTTTT

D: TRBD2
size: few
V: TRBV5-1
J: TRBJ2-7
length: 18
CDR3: CASSLATSGGAIFHEQYF
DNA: TGCGCCAGCAGCTTGGCCACTAGCGGGGGGGCAATCTTCCACGAGCAGTACTTC

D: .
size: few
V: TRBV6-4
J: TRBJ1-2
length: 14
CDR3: CASSGGGPNYGYTF
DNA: TGTGCCAGCAGTGGCGGAGGGCCTAACTATGGCTACACCTTC

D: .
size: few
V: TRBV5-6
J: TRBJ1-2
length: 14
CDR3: CASSLAGEDYGYTF
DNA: TGTGCCAGCAGCTTGGCAGGGGAGGACTATGGCTACACCTTC

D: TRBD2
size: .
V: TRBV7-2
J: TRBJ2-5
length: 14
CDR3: CASRSGGFVETQYF
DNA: TGTGCCAGCAGGAGCGGGGGGTTCGTAGAGACCCAGTACTTC

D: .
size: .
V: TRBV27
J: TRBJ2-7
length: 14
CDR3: CASSLHRESYEQYF
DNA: TGTGCCAGCAGTTTGCACAGGGAATCCTACGAGCAGTACTTC

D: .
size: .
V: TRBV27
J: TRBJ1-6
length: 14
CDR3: CASSAGTANSPLHF
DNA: TGTGCCAGCAGTGCCGGGACTGCCAATTCACCCCTCCACTTT

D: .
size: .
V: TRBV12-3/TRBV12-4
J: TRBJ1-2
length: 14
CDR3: CASSPPRGKAGHTF
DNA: TGTGCCAGCAGCCCCCCTCGCGGGAAAGCGGGCCACACCTTC

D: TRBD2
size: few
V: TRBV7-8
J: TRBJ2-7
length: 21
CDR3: CASSLGWAGLAGGRSSYEQYF
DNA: TGTGCCAGCAGCTTAGGATGGGCCGGACTAGCGGGAGGCCGGAGCTCCTACGAGCAGTACTTC

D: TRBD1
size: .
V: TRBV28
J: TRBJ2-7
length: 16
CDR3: CVSSFTPGQGAPEQYF
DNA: TGTGTCAGCAGTTTCACACCGGGACAGGGGGCGCCCGAGCAGTACTTC

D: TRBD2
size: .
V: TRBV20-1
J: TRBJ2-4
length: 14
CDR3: CSARGETSVGEQYF
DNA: TGCAGTGCTAGAGGAGAGACTAGCGTAGGAGAGCAGTACTTC

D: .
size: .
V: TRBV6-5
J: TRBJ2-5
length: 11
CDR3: CASRQGEVQYF
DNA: TGTGCCAGCAGACAAGGAGAGGTTCAGTACTTC

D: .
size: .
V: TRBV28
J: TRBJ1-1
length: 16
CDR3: CASSYDIAGVNTEAFF
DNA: TGTGCCAGCAGTTACGACATAGCGGGCGTGAACACTGAAGCTTTCTTT

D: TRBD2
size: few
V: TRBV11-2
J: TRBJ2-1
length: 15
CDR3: CASSLGVAGGGEQFF
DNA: TGTGCCAGCAGCTTAGGAGTAGCGGGGGGGGGTGAGCAGTTCTTC

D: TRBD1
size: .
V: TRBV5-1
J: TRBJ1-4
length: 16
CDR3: CASSLVGTGLDEKLFF
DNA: TGCGCCAGCAGCTTGGTTGGGACAGGGTTAGATGAAAAACTGTTTTTT

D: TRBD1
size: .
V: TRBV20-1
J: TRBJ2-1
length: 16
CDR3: CSAKFVQGALYSEQFF
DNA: TGCAGTGCTAAATTCGTCCAGGGGGCGCTTTACAGTGAGCAGTTCTTC

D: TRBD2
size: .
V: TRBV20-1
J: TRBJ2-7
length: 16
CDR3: CSASEGGGGTSYEQYF
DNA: TGCAGTGCTAGTGAAGGAGGCGGGGGGACCTCCTACGAGCAGTACTTC

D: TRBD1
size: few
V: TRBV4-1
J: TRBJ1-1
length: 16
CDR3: CASSQERQGMNTEAFF
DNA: TGCGCCAGCAGCCAAGAACGACAGGGCATGAACACTGAAGCTTTCTTT

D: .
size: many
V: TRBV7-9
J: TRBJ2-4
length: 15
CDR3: CASSAQLQGVNIQYF
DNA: TGTGCCAGCAGCGCCCAGCTACAGGGTGTAAACATTCAGTACTTC

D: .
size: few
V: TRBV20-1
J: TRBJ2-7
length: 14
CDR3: CSGLGVAASYEQYF
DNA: TGCAGTGGACTCGGGGTAGCGGCATCCTACGAGCAGTACTTC

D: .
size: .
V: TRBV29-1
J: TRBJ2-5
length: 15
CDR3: CSVELGRSIWGTQYF
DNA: TGCAGCGTTGAATTGGGCAGGAGCATCTGGGGGACCCAGTACTTC

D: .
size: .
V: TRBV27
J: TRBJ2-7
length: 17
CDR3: CASSRGGLRGISYEQYF
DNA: TGTGCCAGCAGTAGGGGGGGACTTCGAGGGATCTCCTACGAGCAGTACTTC

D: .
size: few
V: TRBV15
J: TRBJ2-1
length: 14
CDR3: CATSRDTEYNEQFF
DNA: TGTGCCACCAGCAGAGATACGGAATACAATGAGCAGTTCTTC